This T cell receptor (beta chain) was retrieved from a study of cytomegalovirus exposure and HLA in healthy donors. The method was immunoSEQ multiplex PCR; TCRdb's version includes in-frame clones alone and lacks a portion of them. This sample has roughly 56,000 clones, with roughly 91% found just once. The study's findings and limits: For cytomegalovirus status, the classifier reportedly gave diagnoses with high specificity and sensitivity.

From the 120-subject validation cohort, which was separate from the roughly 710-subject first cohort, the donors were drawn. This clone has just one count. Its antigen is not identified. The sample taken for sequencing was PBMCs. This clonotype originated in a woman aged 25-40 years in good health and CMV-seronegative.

The DNA for the CDR3 is TGTGCCAGCAGCTCACTTACTTGGTATACGAACACCGGGGAGCTGTTTTTT. It specifies CASSSLTWYTNTGELFF. This chain connects TRBV7-6 to TRBJ2-2; no reliable D call. The V gene's germline CDR1 is SGHVS and CDR2 FNYEAQ. The CDR3 runs to 17 residues. V was pared by 4 bases and J by 0 bases, with 15 bases between.